This T cell receptor (beta chain) was documented in a study of T cells in Graves' hyperthyroidism and ophthalmopathy. V lost 6 bases to trimming and J lost 0 bases, with 8 bases between them. The germline gives CDR1 SQVTM, CDR2 ANQGSEA. The CDR3 runs to 12 residues. The source material, RNA transcripts, was used to amplify TCR beta CDR3 regions. In the first-round RT-PCR of the TCR CDR3, the HTBI primer set was used. Using its own MiXCR run on the multiplex PCR reads, TCRdb lists one record per CDR3 protein. The sample has about 720,000 distinct CDR3 sequences; 18% are singletons. This TCR derives from a woman in her 50s with Graves' hyperthyroidism that later progressed to Graves' ophthalmopathy. Material: blood. The rearrangement joins TRBV29-1 to TRBJ2-5, with a tentative D call TRBD1 (6 bases). CDR3 in DNA: TGCAGCGTGGGGGACAACCAAGAGACCCAGTACTTC. This codes for CSVGDNQETQYF.